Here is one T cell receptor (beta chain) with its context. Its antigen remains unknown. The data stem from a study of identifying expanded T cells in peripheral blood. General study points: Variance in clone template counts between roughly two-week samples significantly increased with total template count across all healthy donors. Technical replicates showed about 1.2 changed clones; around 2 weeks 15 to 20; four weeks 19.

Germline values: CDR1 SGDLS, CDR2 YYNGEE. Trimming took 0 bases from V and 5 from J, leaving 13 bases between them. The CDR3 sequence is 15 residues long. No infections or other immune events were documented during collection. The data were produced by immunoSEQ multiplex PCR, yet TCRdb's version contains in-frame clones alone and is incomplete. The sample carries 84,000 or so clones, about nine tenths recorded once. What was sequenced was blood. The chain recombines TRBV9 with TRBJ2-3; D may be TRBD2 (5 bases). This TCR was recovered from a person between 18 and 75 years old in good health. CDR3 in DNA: TGTGCCAGCAGCGTAGCAGCGGTGGTCGGAGATACGCAGTATTTT. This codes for CASSVAAVVGDTQYF.